The TCR beta chain described here comes from a study of CD4+ T cells in melanoma. Using immunoSEQ multiplex PCR, the repertoire was profiled, and TCRdb retains in-frame clones only, with some absent. The sample shows 110,000 to 150,000 clones, about 93% of them seen only once. With 0 bases clipped from V and 9 bases from J, the junction kept 9 bases outside the gene matches. Germline assignment: CDR1 SGHTA and CDR2 FQGTGA. The CDR3 is 17 residues long. The count of this clone is one. Its antigen is unknown. Study outcomes and limitations: CD8+ T cell, macrophage and B cell function reportedly correlated with neoantigen-specific CD4+ T cells. Neoantigen-specific CD4+ T cells in melanoma reportedly had diverse differentiation states.

This chain connects TRBV7-3 to TRBJ2-1; 12 bases map to TRBD2. The TCR comes from a human donor with melanoma. CDR3 sequence (DNA): TGTGCCAGCAGCTTAACTTCCCCTAGCGGGGGGGCCGCTGAGCAGTTCTTC. It codes for CASSLTSPSGGAAEQFF.